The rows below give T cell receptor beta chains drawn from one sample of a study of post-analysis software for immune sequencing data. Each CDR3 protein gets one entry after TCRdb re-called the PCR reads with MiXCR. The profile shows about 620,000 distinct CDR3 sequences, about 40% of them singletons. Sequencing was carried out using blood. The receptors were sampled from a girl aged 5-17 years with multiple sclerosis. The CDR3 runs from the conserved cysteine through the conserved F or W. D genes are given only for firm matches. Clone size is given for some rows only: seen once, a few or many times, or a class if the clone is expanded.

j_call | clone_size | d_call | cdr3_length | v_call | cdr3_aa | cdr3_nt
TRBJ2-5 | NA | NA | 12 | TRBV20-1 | CSALDPLETQYF | TGCAGTGCTTTAGACCCGTTGGAGACCCAGTACTTC
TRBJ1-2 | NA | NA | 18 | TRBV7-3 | CASSFSNPARGEGGGYTF | TGTGCCAGCAGCTTTTCAAACCCCGCCCGGGGGGAGGGTGGCGGCTACACCTTC
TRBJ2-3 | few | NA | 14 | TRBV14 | CASSQEGSTDTQYF | TGTGCCAGCAGCCAAGAGGGCAGCACAGATACGCAGTATTTT
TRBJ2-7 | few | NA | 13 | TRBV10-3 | CAISYSPSYEQYF | TGTGCCATCAGCTATAGTCCCTCCTACGAGCAGTACTTC
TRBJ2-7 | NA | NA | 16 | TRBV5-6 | CASSGEAVRVSYEQYF | TGTGCCAGCAGCGGGGAGGCAGTGCGGGTTTCCTACGAGCAGTACTTC
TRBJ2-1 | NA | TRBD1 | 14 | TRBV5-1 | CASSLDREGNEQFF | TGCGCCAGCAGCCTGGACAGGGAAGGCAATGAGCAGTTCTTC
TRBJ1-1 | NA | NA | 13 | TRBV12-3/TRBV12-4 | CASNLGPVTEAFF | TGTGCCAGCAATTTAGGCCCAGTCACTGAAGCTTTCTTT
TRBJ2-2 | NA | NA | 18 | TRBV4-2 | CASSPHSSGISNTGELFF | TGTGCCAGCAGCCCTCACTCGTCCGGGATCTCGAACACCGGGGAGCTGTTTTTT
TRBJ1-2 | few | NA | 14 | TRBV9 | CASSTAGAHYGYTF | TGTGCCAGCAGCACCGCAGGGGCACACTATGGCTACACCTTC
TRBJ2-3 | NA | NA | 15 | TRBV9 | CASSVGLGEVDTQYF | TGTGCCAGCAGCGTAGGCCTGGGAGAAGTAGATACGCAGTATTTT
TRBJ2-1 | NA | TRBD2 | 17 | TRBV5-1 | CASSSQGGLAGVNEQFF | TGCGCCAGCAGCTCGCAAGGGGGACTAGCGGGAGTAAATGAGCAGTTCTTC
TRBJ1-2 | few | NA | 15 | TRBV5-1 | CASSPREGSSYGYTF | TGCGCCAGCAGCCCGCGGGAGGGTAGCAGCTATGGCTACACCTTC
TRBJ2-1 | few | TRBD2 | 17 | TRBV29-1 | CSVDYYPLAGSKNEQFF | TGCAGCGTTGATTATTACCCCCTAGCGGGTTCGAAGAATGAGCAGTTCTTC
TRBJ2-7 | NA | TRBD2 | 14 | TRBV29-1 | CSVEATSGHYEQYF | TGCAGCGTTGAAGCGACTAGCGGCCACTACGAGCAGTACTTC
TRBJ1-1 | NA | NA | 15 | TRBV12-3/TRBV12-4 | CASSPPTRPDTEAFF | TGTGCCAGCAGTCCTCCGACCAGGCCGGACACTGAAGCTTTCTTT
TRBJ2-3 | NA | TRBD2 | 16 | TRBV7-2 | CASSLSLAGAADTQYF | TGTGCCAGCAGCTTATCGCTAGCGGGAGCAGCAGATACGCAGTATTTT
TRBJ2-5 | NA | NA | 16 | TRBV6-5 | CASSRGLDQQKETQYF | TGTGCCAGCAGTAGGGGATTGGACCAACAGAAAGAGACCCAGTACTTC
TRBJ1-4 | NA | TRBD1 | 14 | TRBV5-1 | CASSLEGASEKLFF | TGCGCCAGCAGCTTGGAGGGGGCATCGGAAAAACTGTTTTTT
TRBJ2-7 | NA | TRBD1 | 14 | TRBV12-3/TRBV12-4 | CASSYPGTGDAQYF | TGTGCCAGCAGTTACCCCGGGACAGGGGACGCCCAGTACTTC
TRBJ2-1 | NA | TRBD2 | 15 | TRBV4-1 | CASSQVGGVDNEQFF | TGCGCCAGCAGCCAAGTCGGGGGGGTGGACAATGAGCAGTTCTTC
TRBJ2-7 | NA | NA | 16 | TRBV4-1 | CASSQDLAKGAYEQYF | TGCGCCAGCAGCCAAGATCTTGCCAAGGGCGCCTACGAGCAGTACTTC
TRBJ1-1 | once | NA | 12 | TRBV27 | CASGYLHSEAFF | TGTGCCAGCGGATACCTTCACAGTGAAGCTTTCTTT
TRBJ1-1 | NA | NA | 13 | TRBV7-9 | CASSLAGRLEAFF | TGTGCCAGCAGCTTAGCTGGCAGACTTGAAGCTTTCTTT
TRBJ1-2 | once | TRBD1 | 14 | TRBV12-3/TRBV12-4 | CASRLGTGGQSYTF | TGTGCCAGCAGGTTGGGGACAGGGGGCCAAAGCTACACCTTC
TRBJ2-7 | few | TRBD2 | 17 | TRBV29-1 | CSVQDRGTSGSVYEQYF | TGCAGCGTTCAGGACAGGGGGACTAGCGGGAGCGTCTACGAGCAGTACTTC
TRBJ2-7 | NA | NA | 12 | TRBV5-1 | CASTEGLGEQYF | TGCGCCAGTACCGAGGGTCTAGGAGAGCAGTACTTC
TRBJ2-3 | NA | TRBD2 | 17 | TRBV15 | CATSRDLRGGRTDTQYF | TGTGCCACCAGCAGAGATCTGCGGGGGGGCCGGACAGATACGCAGTATTTT
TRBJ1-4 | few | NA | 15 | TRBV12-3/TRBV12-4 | CASSFGHLGGEKLFF | TGTGCCAGCAGTTTTGGACACCTAGGTGGTGAAAAACTGTTTTTT